Listed below are T cell receptor beta chains from one sample, sequenced in a study of T cells in Graves' hyperthyroidism and ophthalmopathy. TCRdb fed the multiplex PCR reads into MiXCR, producing one record per CDR3 protein. The data show some 270,000 distinct CDR3 sequences, roughly 13% seen once. The source material was blood. Receptor source: a woman aged 30 to 39 with Graves' hyperthyroidism that later progressed to Graves' ophthalmopathy. Both conserved end residues are part of each CDR3. D genes are given only for firm matches. Only some rows state a clone size, as once, few, many or a class for expanded clones.

v_gene	abundance	j_gene	d_gene	CDR3nt	CDR3aa
TRBV6-2/TRBV6-3	many	TRBJ2-7	NA	TGTGCCAGCAGTAGAGACACCTCCTACGAGCAGTACTTC	CASSRDTSYEQYF
TRBV5-1	many	TRBJ2-1	TRBD2	TGCGCCAGCCATATAACGGGGGGTGCATACAATGAGCAGTTCTTC	CASHITGGAYNEQFF
TRBV4-1	NA	TRBJ2-7	TRBD1	TGCGCCAGCAGCCAAGAGATAGGGGGCCCCTACGAGCAGTACTTC	CASSQEIGGPYEQYF
TRBV24-1	few	TRBJ2-7	TRBD2	TGTGCCACCAGTGTCCCCCGGAGGGGTAGCGGGACCCCTCACGAGCAGTACTTC	CATSVPRRGSGTPHEQYF
TRBV19	few	TRBJ2-3	NA	TGTGCCAGTACTAGGGGCGGGACAGATACGCAGTATTTT	CASTRGGTDTQYF
TRBV27	many	TRBJ2-1	TRBD2	TGTGCCAGCAGTCCCGGGGGGGCCTACAATGAGCAGTTCTTC	CASSPGGAYNEQFF
TRBV28	many	TRBJ2-7	NA	TGTGCCAGCAGTTTACCCACAGGGCGAGTCGGGAACTTGTACGAGCAGTACTTC	CASSLPTGRVGNLYEQYF
TRBV11-2	few	TRBJ1-3	NA	TGTGCCAGCAGCCGGTTAGGGCATTCTGGAAACACCATATATTTT	CASSRLGHSGNTIYF
TRBV6-2/TRBV6-3	many	TRBJ2-3	TRBD2	TGTGCCAGCAGTAGCGGGAGACTCTCAGATACGCAGTATTTT	CASSSGRLSDTQYF
TRBV20-1	NA	TRBJ1-1	NA	TGCAGTGCTGGGGGTTTGGGCACTGAAGCTTTCTTT	CSAGGLGTEAFF
TRBV6-2/TRBV6-3	many	TRBJ2-7	NA	TGTGCCAGCAGTTACTCGATCGAGCAGTACTTC	CASSYSIEQYF
TRBV15	few	TRBJ2-1	TRBD2	TGTGCCACCAACCCGGGACTAGCGGCAGAGCAGTTCTTC	CATNPGLAAEQFF
TRBV11-2	few	TRBJ2-4	NA	TGTGCCAGCAGCCAGGGGATAGCCAAGAACATTCAGTACTTC	CASSQGIAKNIQYF
TRBV27	many	TRBJ2-5	TRBD1	TGTGCCAGTCGACAGGGTATGAGTTTGGACGAGACCCAGTACTTC	CASRQGMSLDETQYF
TRBV20-1	many	TRBJ1-4	NA	TGCAGTGCTAGAGATCGGGTGGAACTGTTTTTT	CSARDRVELFF
TRBV7-2	many	TRBJ2-2	NA	TGTGCCAGCAGCCCGAGTCTCACAGTGGGAGGCACCGGGGAGCTGTTTTTT	CASSPSLTVGGTGELFF
TRBV28	many	TRBJ2-5	NA	TGTGCCAGCAGTTTAGACCCTAGGGAGGCCCAGTACTTC	CASSLDPREAQYF
TRBV12-3/TRBV12-4	many	TRBJ1-6	TRBD1	TGTGCCAGCAGTTTCGTAATTGGACAGGGAGTTGATTCACCCCTCCACTTT	CASSFVIGQGVDSPLHF
TRBV6-2/TRBV6-3	many	TRBJ2-5	TRBD2	TGTGCCAGCAGTTATTCTAGCGGGAGCTGGGAGACCCAGTACTTC	CASSYSSGSWETQYF
TRBV13	few	TRBJ2-2	NA	TGTGCCAGCAGCGAGGATCCGGGACAGCGGGGAGGGGAGCTGTTTTTT	CASSEDPGQRGGELFF
TRBV19	many	TRBJ1-2	TRBD1	TGTGCCAGTAGTGCCCGGACAGGGTGGAGTGGCTACACCTTC	CASSARTGWSGYTF
TRBV6-5	NA	TRBJ2-1	NA	TGTGCCAGCAGTTACACCCTAGAGAGAAGCTCCTACAAGGAGCAGTTCTTC	CASSYTLERSSYKEQFF
TRBV5-1	many	TRBJ2-7	NA	TGCGCCAGCAGCTTAGACCCGAGTCATCACTCCTACGAGCAGTACTTC	CASSLDPSHHSYEQYF
TRBV5-6	NA	TRBJ1-5	NA	TGTGCCAGCAGCCATCGGTGGGGAAGGGGACAGCCCCAGCATTTT	CASSHRWGRGQPQHF
TRBV28	many	TRBJ2-4	NA	TGTGCCAGCAGTTTCCTTCAACATGAAGCCAAAAACATTCAGTACTTC	CASSFLQHEAKNIQYF
TRBV20-1	many	TRBJ2-3	NA	TGCAGTGCTACGTGGGCCCTTGCCCCAGATACGCAGTATTTT	CSATWALAPDTQYF
TRBV5-4	NA	TRBJ1-1	NA	TGTGCCAGCAGCTCTTGGGGATCGCAGGAGGCTTTCTTT	CASSSWGSQEAFF
TRBV9	many	TRBJ1-1	NA	TGTGCCAGCAGTGTAAGGGGGATGAACACTGAAGCTTTCTTT	CASSVRGMNTEAFF
TRBV6-1	many	TRBJ1-4	NA	TGTGCCAGCAGTCCCGGACGGGTTGCAACTAATGAAAAACTGTTTTTT	CASSPGRVATNEKLFF
TRBV14	many	TRBJ1-2	NA	TGTGCCAGCAGCCCTCACCTAACTCCGGGGTCCCTCGGCTACACCTTC	CASSPHLTPGSLGYTF
TRBV7-2	many	TRBJ2-3	NA	TGTGCCAGTTGCACGGGTCTAGCTTCGATAGATACGCAGTATTTT	CASCTGLASIDTQYF
TRBV19	NA	TRBJ1-5	NA	TGTGCCAGTAGTCTTCCCGGGGGCAATCAGCCCCAGCATTTT	CASSLPGGNQPQHF
TRBV12-3/TRBV12-4	NA	TRBJ2-2	TRBD1	TGTGCCAGCAAGACAGGGGGGGGCACCGGGGAGCTGTTTTTT	CASKTGGGTGELFF
TRBV5-5	many	TRBJ1-2	TRBD1	TGTGCCAGCAGCTTTGGGCCGGGACAGAGTAACTATGGCTACACCTTC	CASSFGPGQSNYGYTF
TRBV19	NA	TRBJ2-6	NA	TGTGCCAGTACCTCTGGGACGGGGGCCTCTGGGGCCAACGTCCTGACTTTC	CASTSGTGASGANVLTF
TRBV5-8	few	TRBJ2-7	NA	TGTGCCAGCAGCTTGCTAGGGAGACTTGACTCCTACGAGCAGTACTTC	CASSLLGRLDSYEQYF
TRBV20-1	many	TRBJ2-7	TRBD1	TGCAGTGCGAGGGACAGGGGAATCGAGCAGTACTTC	CSARDRGIEQYF
TRBV18	many	TRBJ2-1	NA	TGTGCCAGCTCAACAGCCCCCAGGGGTGAGCAGTTCTTC	CASSTAPRGEQFF
TRBV5-1	NA	TRBJ2-5	TRBD1	TGCGCCAGCAGCTTGGGGGGACAGGAGGAGACCCAGTACTTC	CASSLGGQEETQYF
TRBV11-2	many	TRBJ2-7	NA	TGTGCCAGCAGCTTAGAGCCTCGGTTAGCCTACGAGCAGTACTTC	CASSLEPRLAYEQYF
TRBV11-2	many	TRBJ1-3	NA	TGTGCCAGCAGTTTGCTTACTTTAGCTGGAAACACCATATATTTT	CASSLLTLAGNTIYF
TRBV5-1	many	TRBJ1-2	NA	TGCGCCAGCAGCTTGGAGGGGGGCGGGCGAGCGTATGGCTACACCTTC	CASSLEGGGRAYGYTF
TRBV7-2	many	TRBJ2-3	NA	TGTGCCAGCAGAATAGGATATAGCACAGATACGCAGTATTTT	CASRIGYSTDTQYF
TRBV6-2/TRBV6-3	many	TRBJ2-7	TRBD2	TGTGCCAGCAGTTACTCGTGGGGGGGTGCTACCTACGAGCAGTACTTC	CASSYSWGGATYEQYF
TRBV5-1	once	TRBJ2-7	NA	TGCGCCAGCAGCTTGGATTTACTGTACGAGCAGTACTTC	CASSLDLLYEQYF
TRBV10-3	NA	TRBJ1-5	NA	TGTGCCATCAGTGATGGGCAGAGGGGTCAGCCCCAGCATTTT	CAISDGQRGQPQHF
TRBV18	NA	TRBJ2-3	NA	TGTGCCAGCTCATTCCCTGAGGGGAGAGATACGCAGTATTTT	CASSFPEGRDTQYF
TRBV7-8	NA	TRBJ2-1	NA	TGTGCCAGCAGCATCCGGACAAGGCTTGTGGTGGAACCGTACAATGAGCAGTTCTTC	CASSIRTRLVVEPYNEQFF
TRBV10-1	few	TRBJ1-5	NA	TGCGCCAGCCCCAGGCTTATCGGACTTTTAAATCAGCCCCAGCATTTT	CASPRLIGLLNQPQHF
TRBV7-3	NA	TRBJ2-2	TRBD2	TGTGCCAGCACCACGAACCCGGCGGGGGGCCTCGGGGAGCTGTTTTTT	CASTTNPAGGLGELFF